What follows describes a single T cell receptor beta chain. Only in-frame clones appear in the TCRdb table, and some are missing; sequencing was by immunoSEQ multiplex PCR. The sample lists about 2.1 million clones, about 93% seen once, with less than 2% in the top ten. These data belong to a study of shared clonotypes between healthy human individuals. From germline, CDR1 is PRHDT and CDR2 FYEKMQ (reference sequence). V lost 3 bases and J lost 0, with 15 bases in between. The CDR3 is 16 amino acids. Terminally differentiated effector memory CD45RA+ cells were excluded from the naive CD8 cells, which were CD45RO-negative and positively selected for CCR7.

The sequenced sample consisted of naive CD8+ T cells from PBMCs. This receptor was identified in a man aged 18 to 29 in good health. Some clones in this sample may be carry-over from other donors' samples. The chain combines TRBV13 with TRBJ2-7, with D possibly being TRBD2 (6 bases). The CDR3 region is CASSLRARGSSYEQYF. CDR3 bases: TGTGCCAGCAGCTTGAGGGCGCGGGGTAGCTCCTACGAGCAGTACTTC.